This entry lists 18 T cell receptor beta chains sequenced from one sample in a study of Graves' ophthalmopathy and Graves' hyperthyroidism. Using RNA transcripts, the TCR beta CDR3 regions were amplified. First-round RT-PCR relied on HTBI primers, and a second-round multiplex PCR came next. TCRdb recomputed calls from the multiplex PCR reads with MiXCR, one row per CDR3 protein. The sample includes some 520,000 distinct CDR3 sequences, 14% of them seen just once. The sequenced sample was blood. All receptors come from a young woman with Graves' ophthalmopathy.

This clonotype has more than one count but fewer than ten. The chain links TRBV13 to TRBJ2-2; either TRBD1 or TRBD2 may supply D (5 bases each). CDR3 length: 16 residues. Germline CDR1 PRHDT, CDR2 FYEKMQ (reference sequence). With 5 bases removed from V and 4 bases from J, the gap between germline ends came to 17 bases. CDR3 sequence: CASSSRGWGTTGELFF. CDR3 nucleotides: TGTGCCAGCAGCAGTCGAGGTTGGGGGACCACCGGGGAGCTGTTTTTT.

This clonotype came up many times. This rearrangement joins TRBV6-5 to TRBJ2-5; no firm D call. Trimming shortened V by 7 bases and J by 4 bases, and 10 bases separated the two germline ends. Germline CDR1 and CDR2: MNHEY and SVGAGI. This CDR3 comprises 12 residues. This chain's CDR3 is CASKHNGETQYF. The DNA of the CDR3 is TGTGCCAGCAAACACAATGGAGAGACCCAGTACTTC.

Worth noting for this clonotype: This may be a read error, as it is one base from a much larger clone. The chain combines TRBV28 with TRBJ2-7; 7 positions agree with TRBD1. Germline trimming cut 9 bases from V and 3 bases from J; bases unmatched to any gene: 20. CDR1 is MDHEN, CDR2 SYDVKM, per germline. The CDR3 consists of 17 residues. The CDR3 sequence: CARSLNVDRPAIYEQYF. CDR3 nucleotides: TGTGCCAGAAGTCTAAACGTGGACAGGCCCGCCATCTACGAGCAGTACTTC.

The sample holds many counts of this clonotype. CDR3 sequence (DNA): TGTGCCTCAAAGGGGAGGGGCTCCTATAATTCACCCCTCCACTTT. This sequence encodes CASKGRGSYNSPLHF. The chain combines TRBV27 with TRBJ1-6, with D maybe TRBD1 (5 bases). The V gene lost 11 bases and the J gene lost 0 bases, with 14 bases spanning the gap. From germline, CDR1 is MNHEY and CDR2 SMNVEV (reference sequence). The CDR3 spans 15 residues.

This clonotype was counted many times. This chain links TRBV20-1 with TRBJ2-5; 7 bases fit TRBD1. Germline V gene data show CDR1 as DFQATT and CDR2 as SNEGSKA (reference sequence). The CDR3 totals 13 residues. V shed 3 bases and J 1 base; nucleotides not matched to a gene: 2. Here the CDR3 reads CSARGQIQETQYF. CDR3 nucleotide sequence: TGCAGTGCTAGGGGACAGATCCAAGAGACCCAGTACTTC.

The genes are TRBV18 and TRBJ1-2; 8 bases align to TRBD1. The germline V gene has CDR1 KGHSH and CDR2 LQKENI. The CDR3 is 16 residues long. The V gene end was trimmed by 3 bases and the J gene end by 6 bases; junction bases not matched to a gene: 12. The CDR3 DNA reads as TGTGCCAGCTCACCTCCAGGACAGGGTACTTTCGATGGCTACACCTTC. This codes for CASSPPGQGTFDGYTF. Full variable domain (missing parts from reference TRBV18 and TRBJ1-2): NAGVMQNPRHLVRRRGQEARLRCSPMKGHSHVYWYRQLPEEGLKFMVYLQKENIIDESGMPKERFSAEFPKEGPSILRIQQVVRGDSAAYFCASSPPGQGTFDGYTFGSGTRLTVV.

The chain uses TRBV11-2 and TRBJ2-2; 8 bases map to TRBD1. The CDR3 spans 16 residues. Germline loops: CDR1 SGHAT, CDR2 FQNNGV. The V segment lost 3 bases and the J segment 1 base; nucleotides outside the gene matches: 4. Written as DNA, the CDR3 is TGTGCCAGCAGCTTGTCCGGGACAGGGAACACCGGGGAGCTGTTTTTT. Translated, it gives CASSLSGTGNTGELFF.

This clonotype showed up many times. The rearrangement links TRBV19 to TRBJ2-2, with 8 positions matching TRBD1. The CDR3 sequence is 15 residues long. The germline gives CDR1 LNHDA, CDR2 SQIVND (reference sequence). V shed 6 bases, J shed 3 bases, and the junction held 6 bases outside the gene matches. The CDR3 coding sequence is TGTGCCAGTAGGATATCGACAGGGGACACCGGGGAGCTGTTTTTT. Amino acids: CASRISTGDTGELFF.

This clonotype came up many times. The CDR3 nucleotides read TGTGCCAGCAGTCCGGCGGGATACAATCAGCCCCAGCATTTT. The encoded protein is CASSPAGYNQPQHF. The rearrangement links TRBV27 to TRBJ1-5, with no clear D. The V and J ends lost 5 bases and 3 bases respectively, with 11 bases between them. The germline gives CDR1 MNHEY, CDR2 SMNVEV (reference sequence). CDR3 size: 14 residues.

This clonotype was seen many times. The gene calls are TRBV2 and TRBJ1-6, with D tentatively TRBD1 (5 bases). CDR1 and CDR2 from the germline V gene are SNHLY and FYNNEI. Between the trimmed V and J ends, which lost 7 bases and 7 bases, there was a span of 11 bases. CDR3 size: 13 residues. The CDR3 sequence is CASKEQENSPLHF. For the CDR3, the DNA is TGTGCCAGCAAGGAACAGGAGAATTCACCCCTCCACTTT. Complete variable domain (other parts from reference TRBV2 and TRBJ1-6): EPEVTQTPSHQVTQMGQEVILRCVPISNHLYFYWYRQILGQKVEFLVSFYNNEISEKSEIFDDQFSVERPDGSNFTLKIRSTKLEDSAMYFCASKEQENSPLHFGNGTRLTVT.

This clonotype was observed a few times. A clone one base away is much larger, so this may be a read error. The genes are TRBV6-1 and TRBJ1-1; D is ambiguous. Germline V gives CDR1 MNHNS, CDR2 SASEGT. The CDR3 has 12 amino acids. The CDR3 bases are TGTGCCAGCAGTGAACACGTCACTGAAGCTTCCTTT. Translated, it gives CASSEHVTEASF.

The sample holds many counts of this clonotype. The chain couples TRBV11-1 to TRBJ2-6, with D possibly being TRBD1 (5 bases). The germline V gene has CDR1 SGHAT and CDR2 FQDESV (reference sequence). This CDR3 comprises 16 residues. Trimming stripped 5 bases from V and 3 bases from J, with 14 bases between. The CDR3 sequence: CASSAGPGFGANVLTF. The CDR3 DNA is TGTGCCAGCAGCGCCGGCCCAGGGTTTGGGGCCAACGTCCTGACTTTC.

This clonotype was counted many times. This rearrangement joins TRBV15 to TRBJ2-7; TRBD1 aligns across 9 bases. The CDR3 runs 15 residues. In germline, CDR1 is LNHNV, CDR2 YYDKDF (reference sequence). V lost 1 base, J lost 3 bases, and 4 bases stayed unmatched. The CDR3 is CATSRVGQGGYEQYF. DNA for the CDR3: TGTGCCACCAGCAGAGTGGGACAGGGTGGCTACGAGCAGTACTTC. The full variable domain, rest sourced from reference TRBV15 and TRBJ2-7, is DAMVIQNPRYQVTQFGKPVTLSCSQTLNHNVMYWYQQKSSQAPKLLFHYYDKDFNNEADTPDNFQSRRPNTSFCFLDIRSPGLGDTAMYLCATSRVGQGGYEQYFGPGTRLTVT.

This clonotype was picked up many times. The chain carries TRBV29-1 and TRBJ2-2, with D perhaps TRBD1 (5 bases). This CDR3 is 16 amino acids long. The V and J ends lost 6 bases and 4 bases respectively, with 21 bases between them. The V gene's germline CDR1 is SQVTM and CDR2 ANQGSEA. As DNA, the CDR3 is TGCAGCGTACACCTCATTAGGCAGGGAACCACCGGGGAGCTGTTTTTT. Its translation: CSVHLIRQGTTGELFF.

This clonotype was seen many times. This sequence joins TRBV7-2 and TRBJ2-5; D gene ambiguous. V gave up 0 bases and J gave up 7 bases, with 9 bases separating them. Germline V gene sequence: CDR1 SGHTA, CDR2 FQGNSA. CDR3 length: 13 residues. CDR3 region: CASSLAPVATQYF. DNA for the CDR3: TGTGCCAGCAGCTTAGCCCCGGTTGCGACCCAGTACTTC.

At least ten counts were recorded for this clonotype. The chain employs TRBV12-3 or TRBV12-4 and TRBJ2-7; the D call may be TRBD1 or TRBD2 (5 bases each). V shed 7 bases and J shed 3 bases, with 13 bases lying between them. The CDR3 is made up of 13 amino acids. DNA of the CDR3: TGTGCCAGCAACGGGGACCGAGACTACGAGCAGTACTTC. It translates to CASNGDRDYEQYF.

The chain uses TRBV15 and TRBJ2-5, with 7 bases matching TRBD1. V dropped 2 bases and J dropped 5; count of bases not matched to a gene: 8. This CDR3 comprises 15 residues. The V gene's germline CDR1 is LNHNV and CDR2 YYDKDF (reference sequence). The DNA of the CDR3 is TGTGCCACCAGCAGACGGGACAGCCCCAGGGAGACCCAGTACTTC. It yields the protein CATSRRDSPRETQYF.

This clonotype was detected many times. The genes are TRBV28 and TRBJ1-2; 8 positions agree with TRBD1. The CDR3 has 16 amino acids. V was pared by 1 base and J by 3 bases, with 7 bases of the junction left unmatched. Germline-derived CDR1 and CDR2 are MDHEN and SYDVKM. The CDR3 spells CASSLLGTGRDYGYTF. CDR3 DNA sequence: TGTGCCAGCAGTTTATTGGGGACAGGTCGTGACTATGGCTACACCTTC.